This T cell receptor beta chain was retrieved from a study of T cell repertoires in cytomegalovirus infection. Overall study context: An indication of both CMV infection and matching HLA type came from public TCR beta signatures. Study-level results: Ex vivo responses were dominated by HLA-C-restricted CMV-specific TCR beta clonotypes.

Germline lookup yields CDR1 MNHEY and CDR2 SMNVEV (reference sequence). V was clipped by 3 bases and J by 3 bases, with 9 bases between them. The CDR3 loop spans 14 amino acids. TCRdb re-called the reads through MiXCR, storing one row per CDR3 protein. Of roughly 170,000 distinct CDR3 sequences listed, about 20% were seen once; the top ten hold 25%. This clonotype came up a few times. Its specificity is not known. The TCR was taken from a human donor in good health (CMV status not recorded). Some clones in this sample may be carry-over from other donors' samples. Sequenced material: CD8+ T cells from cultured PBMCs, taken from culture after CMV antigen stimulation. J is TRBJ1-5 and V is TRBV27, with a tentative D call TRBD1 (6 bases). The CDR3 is CASSFQGHNQPQHF. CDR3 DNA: TGTGCCAGCAGTTTCCAGGGGCACAATCAGCCCCAGCATTTT.